Following are 32 T cell receptor beta chains from one sample sequenced in a study of blood T cell repertoires in COVID-19. The method was immunoSEQ multiplex PCR; TCRdb's version includes in-frame clones alone and lacks a portion of them. The sample lists about 74,000 clones, 78% seen once, with roughly 15% in the top ten. The sample consisted of peripheral blood. The receptor source for this set is a human donor in a cohort sampled during active COVID-19.

The rearrangement joins TRBV28 to TRBJ2-2; 9 bases fit TRBD1. Per the germline V gene, CDR1 is MDHEN and CDR2 is SYDVKM. V lost 10 bases to trimming and J lost 5 bases; unmatched junction nucleotides: 14. The CDR3 has 16 amino acids. CDR3 nucleotides: TGTGCCACCTCCGGGTGGGGACAGGGAAGGACCGGGGAGCTGTTTTTT. This encodes CATSGWGQGRTGELFF.

The chain carries TRBV5-4 and TRBJ2-1; 7 bases are a match to TRBD2. This CDR3 is 12 amino acids long. The V gene end was trimmed by 5 bases and the J gene end by 12 bases; junction bases not matched to a gene: 8. CDR1 and CDR2 from the germline V gene are SGHNT and YYREEE (reference sequence). For the CDR3, the DNA is TGTGCCAGCAGTTCTAGCGGTGGGTCGCAGTTCTTC. Translation gives CASSSSGGSQFF.

This clone was counted between two and nine times. The CDR3: CAISGTGRANEKLFF. In DNA, the CDR3 is TGTGCCATCAGTGGGACAGGGAGGGCTAATGAAAAACTGTTTTTT. The rearrangement links TRBV10-3 to TRBJ1-4; TRBD1 agrees at 8 bases. The CDR3 is made up of 15 amino acids. Looked up from germline, CDR1 is ENHRY and CDR2 is SYGVKD. Losses at the gene ends were 4 bases for V and 3 bases for J; bases not matched to a gene: 4.

V usage is TRBV19 and J usage is TRBJ1-2; TRBD1 matches 9 bases. Per germline, CDR1 LNHDA and CDR2 SQIVND (reference sequence). The CDR3 loop spans 16 amino acids. Trimming removed 4 bases from V and 4 bases from J; junction bases left unmatched: 10. CDR3 DNA sequence: TGTGCCAGTAGTACCCTTACAGGGGGCGTAAGCTATGGCTACACCTTC. This codes for CASSTLTGGVSYGYTF. Looking up the rest from reference TRBV19 and TRBJ1-2 gives the full variable domain: DGGITQSPKYLFRKEGQNVTLSCEQNLNHDAMYWYRQDPGQGLRLIYYSQIVNDFQKGDIAEGYSVSREKKESFPLTVTSAQKNPTAFYLCASSTLTGGVSYGYTFGSGTRLTVV.

The genes are TRBV6-2 or TRBV6-3 and TRBJ2-1; 10 bases are shared with TRBD2. V dropped 0 bases and J dropped 3; count of bases not matched to a gene: 5. The CDR3 is 17 residues long. Germline V lookup: CDR1 MNHEY, CDR2 SVGEGT. The CDR3 nucleotides read TGTGCCAGCAGTTACTCCCCAACTAGCGGGATCTACAATGAGCAGTTCTTC. Translated: CASSYSPTSGIYNEQFF.

The rearrangement uses TRBV3-1 (or the pseudogene TRBV3-2) and TRBJ2-7, with D perhaps TRBD2 (5 bases). CDR3 size: 18 residues. V was clipped by 0 bases and J by 1 base, with 19 bases between them. CDR1 is LGHDT, CDR2 YNNKEL, per germline (reference sequence). The CDR3 DNA is TGTGCCAGCAGCCAAGATCCTATGGATCCCAGCGGTTCCTACGAGCAGTACTTC. Its protein product is CASSQDPMDPSGSYEQYF.

This clone was seen only once. The rearrangement links TRBV18 to TRBJ1-5; possibly TRBD1 for D (5 bases). The CDR3 sequence is 13 residues long. Trimming left V 5 bases short and J 5 bases short, with 10 bases between. Germline V gene sequence: CDR1 KGHSH, CDR2 LQKENI. The CDR3 coding sequence is TGTGCCAGCTCAGAGACAGCAGATCAGCCCCAGCATTTT. Translation gives CASSETADQPQHF. Filled out from reference TRBV18 and TRBJ1-5, the complete variable domain reads NAGVMQNPRHLVRRRGQEARLRCSPMKGHSHVYWYRQLPEEGLKFMVYLQKENIIDESGMPKERFSAEFPKEGPSILRIQQVVRGDSAAYFCASSETADQPQHFGDGTRLSIL.

The chain employs TRBV29-1 and TRBJ2-1, with TRBD2 matching 7 bases. Germline V gives CDR1 SQVTM, CDR2 ANQGSEA. Losses at the gene ends were 1 base for V and 0 bases for J; bases not matched to a gene: 6. The CDR3 covers 16 residues. The CDR3 loop reads CSVEGGREDSYNEQFF. CDR3 bases: TGCAGCGTTGAAGGTGGACGGGAGGACTCCTACAATGAGCAGTTCTTC.

The chain carries TRBV28 and TRBJ2-7, with D tentatively TRBD1 (5 bases). Trimming took off 2 bases at V and 2 bases at J, with 13 bases between the two ends. Germline assignment: CDR1 MDHEN and CDR2 SYDVKM. The length of the CDR3 is 15 residues. This chain's CDR3 is CASSLKGWSPYEQYF. Here the CDR3 DNA reads TGTGCCAGCAGTTTAAAGGGGTGGTCGCCCTACGAGCAGTACTTC.

This chain joins TRBV19 and TRBJ2-2; tentatively, D is TRBD2 (6 bases). Trimming took off 10 bases at V and 6 bases at J, with 12 bases between the two ends. From germline, CDR1 is LNHDA and CDR2 SQIVND (reference sequence). This CDR3 has 12 residues. For the CDR3, the DNA is TGTGCCACCACGGGGGACCCCGGGGAGCTGTTTTTT. Translated: CATTGDPGELFF. The full variable domain, in which reference TRBV19 and TRBJ2-2 provide the parts outside the CDR3, is DGGITQSPKYLFRKEGQNVTLSCEQNLNHDAMYWYRQDPGQGLRLIYYSQIVNDFQKGDIAEGYSVSREKKESFPLTVTSAQKNPTAFYLCATTGDPGELFFGEGSRLTVL.

This clone was picked up one time. This rearrangement joins TRBV21-1 to TRBJ2-2; the table gives TRBD2 as D, unverified against the DNA. TRBV21-1 is a recognized pseudogene. The CDR3 totals 15 residues. The CDR3 region has the DNA TGTGCCGGCCGATTAGCGAGAGCGAACACCGGGGAGCTGTTTTTT. Encoded protein: CAGRLARANTGELFF.

The V gene is TRBV3-1 (or the pseudogene TRBV3-2), the J gene TRBJ1-2; D might be TRBD1 (6 bases). This CDR3 is built from 12 residues. Germline V gives CDR1 LGHDT, CDR2 YNNKEL (reference sequence). With 3 bases removed from V and 8 bases from J, the gap between germline ends came to 10 bases. The CDR3 sequence: CASSQGTYGYTF. In DNA, the CDR3 is TGTGCCAGCAGCCAGGGGACATACGGCTACACCTTC.

This chain connects TRBV6-5 to TRBJ2-7; 10 nucleotides agree with TRBD1. The CDR3 totals 15 residues. Germline CDR1 reads MNHEY; CDR2 reads SVGAGI. V lost 0 bases, J lost 6 bases, and 5 bases stayed unmatched. The CDR3 reads CASSYSTGGLREQYF. The CDR3 nucleotides are TGTGCCAGCAGTTACTCGACAGGGGGCCTCCGCGAGCAGTACTTC.

This sequence joins TRBV30 and TRBJ2-7, with TRBD2 matching over 7 bases. The CDR3 is made up of 14 amino acids. Losses at the gene ends were 0 bases for V and 4 bases for J; bases not matched to a gene: 6. Germline V CDR1 and CDR2: GTSNPN, SVGIG (reference sequence). This CDR3 reads CAWSVDTGGYEQYF. CDR3 DNA: TGTGCCTGGAGTGTGGACACGGGAGGTTACGAGCAGTACTTC.

V gene TRBV19 combines with J gene TRBJ2-5; no clear D gene. Germline V gene data show CDR1 as LNHDA and CDR2 as SQIVND (reference sequence). This CDR3 has 18 residues. V gave up 3 bases and J gave up 2 bases, with 22 bases separating them. The CDR3 spells CASSIAPPSERWQETQYF. In nucleotides, the CDR3 is TGTGCCAGTAGTATCGCCCCCCCCAGCGAGAGGTGGCAAGAGACCCAGTACTTC.

The chain recombines TRBV6-5 with TRBJ2-1, with 10 nucleotides matching TRBD1. Germline V gene data show CDR1 as MNHEY and CDR2 as SVGAGI. Trimming removed 6 bases from V and 7 bases from J; junction bases left unmatched: 9. This CDR3 region has 15 residues. This chain's CDR3 is CASRAGTGEGNEQFF. The CDR3 bases are TGTGCCAGCAGGGCCGGGACAGGGGAAGGGAATGAGCAGTTCTTC.

Only one count was recorded for this clone. The chain links TRBV19 to TRBJ2-1, with TRBD2 identical over 14 bases. CDR1 is LNHDA and CDR2 is SQIVND in the germline V gene (reference sequence). This CDR3 has 18 amino acids. With V trimmed by 3 bases and J by 6 bases, 10 bases remained unmatched. The CDR3 nucleotides read TGTGCCAGTAGTATCTCGACTAGCGGGAGGGGTGGGATCAATGAGCAGTTCTTC. Translated: CASSISTSGRGGINEQFF.

The chain links TRBV18 to TRBJ2-7, with D possibly TRBD2 on 5 matching bases. This CDR3 has 14 residues. V lost 5 bases, J lost 5 bases, and 16 bases lay in between. CDR1 KGHSH and CDR2 LQKENI come from the germline V gene. The chain's CDR3 is CASSSQPYGDEQYF. CDR3 sequence (DNA): TGTGCCAGCTCATCACAGCCTTACGGGGACGAGCAGTACTTC.

This clone was seen only once. The chain joins TRBV7-6 to TRBJ2-7; the D is unclear. Germline CDR1 and CDR2: SGHVS and FNYEAQ. The CDR3 contains 14 residues. V was trimmed by 2 bases and J by 3 bases, leaving 11 bases between them. The CDR3: CASSLTTGFYEQYF. CDR3 nucleotide sequence: TGTGCCAGCAGCTTAACGACTGGGTTCTACGAGCAGTACTTC.

This clone was found a few times. This chain connects TRBV10-2 to TRBJ2-1; D is perhaps TRBD1 (6 bases). Germline values: CDR1 WSHSY, CDR2 SAAADI. V was cut by 2 bases and J by 3 bases, with 11 bases left in between. This CDR3 has 15 residues. The CDR3 region is CASSEQGNSYNEQFF. DNA of the CDR3: TGCGCCAGCAGTGAGCAGGGGAACAGCTACAATGAGCAGTTCTTC.

This clone was observed many times. Here the CDR3 DNA reads TGTGCCAGCAGTTACAACCTTGGGCCCACTGAAGCTTTCTTT. Translating it yields CASSYNLGPTEAFF. This chain links TRBV6-5 with TRBJ1-1; no definite D call. CDR3 size: 14 residues. CDR1 is MNHEY and CDR2 is SVGAGI in the germline V gene. The ends were cut back, 2 bases at V and 4 bases at J, with 11 bases in the middle.

CDR3 nucleotide sequence: TGCAGCGTTGGCAGGAACAATGAGCAGTTCTTC. Its protein is CSVGRNNEQFF. The rearrangement joins TRBV29-1 to TRBJ2-1; D uncertain. The germline V and J ends were trimmed by 4 bases and 5 bases, with 6 bases remaining between them. The germline V gene encodes CDR1 SQVTM and CDR2 ANQGSEA. The CDR3 length is 11 residues.

This sequence joins TRBV30 and TRBJ2-5, with 7 bases aligning to TRBD1. Germline CDR1 GTSNPN, CDR2 SVGIG (reference sequence). The CDR3 length is 15 residues. V was clipped by 3 bases and J by 4 bases; unmatched bases: 11. The CDR3 loop is CAWRDTTGVGETQYF. CDR3 sequence (DNA): TGTGCCTGGAGGGATACCACAGGGGTTGGAGAGACCCAGTACTTC.

This clone was recorded a few times. The chain carries TRBV7-9 and TRBJ1-6; D gene unclear. V was shortened by 3 bases and J by 13 bases, with 28 bases between the two germline ends. CDR3 size: 18 residues. The germline gives CDR1 SEHNR, CDR2 FQNEAQ (reference sequence). CDR3 amino acids: CASSFSSGPPVRRGPLHF. In DNA form, the CDR3 reads TGTGCCAGCAGCTTTTCCTCCGGGCCTCCGGTTCGCCGGGGTCCCCTCCACTTT. Drawing the rest from reference TRBV7-9 and TRBJ1-6, the complete variable domain is DTGVSQNPRHKITKRGQNVTFRCDPISEHNRLYWYRQTLGQGPEFLTYFQNEAQLEKSRLLSDRFSAERPKGSFSTLEIQRTEQGDSAMYLCASSFSSGPPVRRGPLHFGNGTRLTVT.

The J gene is TRBJ2-1, the V gene TRBV6-5; tentative D call: TRBD2 (7 bases). The CDR3 runs 14 residues. The germline V and J ends were trimmed by 7 bases and 4 bases, with 14 bases remaining between them. CDR1 is MNHEY and CDR2 is SVGAGI in the germline V gene. The CDR3 here is CASTRRGAYNEQFF. In nucleotides, the CDR3 is TGTGCCAGCACCCGCCGGGGGGCTTACAATGAGCAGTTCTTC.

V and J are TRBV4-1 and TRBJ1-1; D ambiguous. This CDR3 contains 16 residues. Per germline, CDR1 MGHRA and CDR2 YSYEKL. The V end lost 1 base, the J end lost 4 bases, and 16 bases lay between the germline ends. This CDR3 reads CASSQALRASGTEAFF. The DNA of the CDR3 is TGCGCCAGCAGCCAAGCACTCAGAGCCTCGGGCACTGAAGCTTTCTTT.

This chain links TRBV5-6 with TRBJ2-7, with 7 bases that match TRBD2. The CDR3 is 17 residues long. The junction had 11 bases not matched to a gene; V was cut back by 1 base and J by 1 base. Per germline, CDR1 SGHDT and CDR2 YYEEEE. The CDR3 loop reads CASSLLTSPGLSYEQYF. The CDR3 coding sequence is TGTGCCAGCAGCTTGTTAACCTCTCCGGGACTATCCTACGAGCAGTACTTC.

The chain couples TRBV10-1 to TRBJ2-5; 7 bases agree with TRBD1. The CDR3 loop spans 13 amino acids. CDR1 is WNHNN and CDR2 is SYGVQD in the germline V gene (reference sequence). The V gene end was trimmed by 8 bases and the J gene end by 1 base; junction bases not matched to a gene: 4. As DNA, the CDR3 is TGCGCCAGCGCTGCAGGGGGCCAAGAGACCCAGTACTTC. Amino acids: CASAAGGQETQYF.

The chain joins TRBV28 to TRBJ2-7; D gene ambiguous. The CDR3 contains 15 residues. The germline gives CDR1 MDHEN, CDR2 SYDVKM. V was cut by 2 bases and J by 1 base, with 12 bases left in between. In DNA, the CDR3 is TGTGCCAGCAGTTTACTGGTCTCCTATTCCTACGAGCAGTACTTC. It specifies CASSLLVSYSYEQYF.

The chain employs TRBV4-3 and TRBJ1-2; D is unresolved. V dropped 4 bases and J dropped 5 bases, with 14 bases sitting between them. The CDR3 is 14 residues long. Germline-derived CDR1 and CDR2 are LGHNA and YSLEER. Here the CDR3 reads CASSPRTGVYGYTF. The CDR3 DNA reads TGCGCCAGCAGCCCCAGGACTGGGGTATATGGCTACACCTTC.

The chain carries TRBV7-2 and TRBJ1-3; TRBD1 is a possible D gene (6 bases). This CDR3 contains 17 residues. Trimming left V 1 base short and J 3 bases short, with 16 bases between. Germline values: CDR1 SGHTA, CDR2 FQGNSA. The CDR3 DNA reads as TGTGCCAGCAGCTTAGGGGGAACAGGGAGGGTTGGAAACACCATATATTTT. This translates into CASSLGGTGRVGNTIYF.

The rearrangement uses TRBV6-2 or TRBV6-3 and TRBJ1-6, with no clear D. This CDR3 region has 17 residues. The germline gives CDR1 MNHEY, CDR2 SVGEGT. V gave up 0 bases and J gave up 0 bases, with 9 bases separating them. CDR3 DNA sequence: TGTGCCAGCAGTTACTCGGGCAAGAGCTCCTATAATTCACCCCTCCACTTT. Translated: CASSYSGKSSYNSPLHF.